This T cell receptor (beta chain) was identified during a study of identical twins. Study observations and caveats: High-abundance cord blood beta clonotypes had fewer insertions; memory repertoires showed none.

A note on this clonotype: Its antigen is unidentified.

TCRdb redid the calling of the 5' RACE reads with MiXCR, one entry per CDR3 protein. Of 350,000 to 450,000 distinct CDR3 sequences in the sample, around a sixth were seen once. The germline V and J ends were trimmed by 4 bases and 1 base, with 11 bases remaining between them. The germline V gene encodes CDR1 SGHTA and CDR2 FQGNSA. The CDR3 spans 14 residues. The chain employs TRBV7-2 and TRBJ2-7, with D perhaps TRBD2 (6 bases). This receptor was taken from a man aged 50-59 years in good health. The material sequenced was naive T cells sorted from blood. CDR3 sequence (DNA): TGTGCCAGCAGCTCCGTCGGGGGTTCCTACGAGCAGTACTTC. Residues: CASSSVGGSYEQYF.